Below, one T cell receptor beta chain is given with its context. Germline V gives CDR1 SSHAT, CDR2 FNYEAQ (reference sequence). Trimming took off 5 bases at V and 0 bases at J, with 9 bases between the two ends. This CDR3 comprises 14 residues. The record originates from a study of blood T cell repertoires in COVID-19. For the study at large: The origin of the acute and convalescent COVID-19 samples was the United States, Italy and Spain. The analysed material was cDNA or gDNA that came from T cells, B-cell-depleted T cells, or PBMCs.

Per the authors' pipeline: Amplifying reference gene primers gave estimates of nucleated cell counts. Sequenced by immunoSEQ multiplex PCR; TCRdb stores in-frame clones only, minus some. V, J and clone size are those of that table, while D and trimming were read from the DNA. The sample consists of just over 300,000 clones, approximately 86% of them appearing once. This clonotype was sampled from a man aged 18 to 29 with active or convalescent COVID-19. Specimen: peripheral blood. This chain links TRBV7-7 with TRBJ2-3, with D maybe TRBD1 (6 bases). The CDR3 DNA sequence: TGTGCCAGCAGCCAAACAGGGAGCACAGATACGCAGTATTTT. This translates into CASSQTGSTDTQYF.